These T cell receptor beta chains were read from a single sample in a study of cytomegalovirus exposure and HLA in healthy donors. Here immunoSEQ multiplex PCR was the method, and the copy in TCRdb shows in-frame clones only, minus some. The table includes 200,000 or so clones, 75% to 85% detected once. Sequencing used PBMCs. These receptors were obtained from a girl aged 10 to 17 in good health and CMV-seronegative. The CDR3 runs from the conserved cysteine through the conserved F or W. D genes are given only for firm matches. Rows give clone size only sometimes, using once, few, many, or a class for an expanded clone.

v_gene,abundance,j_gene,d_gene,CDR3nt,CDR3aa
TRBV27,NA,TRBJ1-6,NA,TGTGCCAGCAGTTTCCGCCAGGGTGGTGGTTCACCCCTCCACTTT,CASSFRQGGGSPLHF
TRBV2,NA,TRBJ2-4,TRBD2,TGTGCCAGCAGTGATTTGGGACTAGCGGAGATCGAGAACATTCAGTACTTC,CASSDLGLAEIENIQYF
TRBV19,NA,TRBJ2-2,TRBD1,TGTGCCAGCAGATCAGGGGGCACCGGGGAGCTGTTTTTT,CASRSGGTGELFF
TRBV5-4,NA,TRBJ2-5,NA,TGTGCCAGCAGCTTGTACCGGGGGAGGGAGACCCAGTACTTC,CASSLYRGRETQYF
TRBV10-3,NA,TRBJ1-2,NA,TGTGCCATCAGTGACAGGGAGGGCTATGGCTACACCTTC,CAISDREGYGYTF
TRBV5-4,NA,TRBJ2-3,NA,TGTGCCAGCAGCTTAGGGGGGGGCAGCACAGATACGCAGTATTTT,CASSLGGGSTDTQYF
TRBV25-1,once,TRBJ2-2,TRBD1,TGTGCCAGCAGGGTAGGGGGGACAGGGAACACCGGGGAGCTGTTTTTT,CASRVGGTGNTGELFF
TRBV10-2,NA,TRBJ1-1,NA,TGCGCCAGCCTTTTGGCGGGCACGAACACTGAAGCTTTCTTT,CASLLAGTNTEAFF
TRBV19,NA,TRBJ2-3,TRBD2,TGTGCCAGTAGTATGCGGGGGAAAGATACGCAGTATTTT,CASSMRGKDTQYF
TRBV4-3,NA,TRBJ2-2,NA,TGCGCCAGCAGCCAAGAAGTCCCAGGTCGGACCGGGGAGCTGTTTTTT,CASSQEVPGRTGELFF
TRBV5-6,NA,TRBJ1-5,NA,TGTGCCAGCAGCTTAAATGCGGGTCAGCCCCAGCATTTT,CASSLNAGQPQHF
TRBV4-3,few,TRBJ1-6,NA,TGCGCCAGCAGTCCGTCAATACTAAGTTCACCCCTCCACTTT,CASSPSILSSPLHF
TRBV4-3,many,TRBJ2-1,TRBD2,TGCGCCAGCAGCCAAGCTAGCGGGGGCTCCTACAATGAGCAGTTCTTC,CASSQASGGSYNEQFF
TRBV7-9,few,TRBJ1-4,NA,TGTGCCAGCAGCTTCGGGGGTCGGGGTGGAAATGAAAAACTGTTTTTT,CASSFGGRGGNEKLFF
TRBV6-1,few,TRBJ1-1,NA,TGTGCCAGCAGTGAACAGGGGAACACTGAAGCTTTCTTT,CASSEQGNTEAFF
TRBV10-1,NA,TRBJ1-1,NA,TGCGCCAGCAGTCCACAGGGAGGGGGTGAAGCTTTCTTT,CASSPQGGGEAFF
TRBV12-5,NA,TRBJ1-1,TRBD1,TGTGCTAGTGGTCTTGGACAGGGGAACTCCAGAATGAACACTGAAGCTTTCTTT,CASGLGQGNSRMNTEAFF
TRBV7-9,NA,TRBJ2-3,TRBD1,TGTGCCAGCAGCGATATGGACAGGGTCATTGAAGATACGCAGTATTTT,CASSDMDRVIEDTQYF
TRBV15,once,TRBJ2-1,TRBD1,TGTGCCACCCGGGACAGCTCCTACAATGAGCAGTTCTTC,CATRDSSYNEQFF
TRBV18,NA,TRBJ1-1,NA,TGTGCCAGCTCACCGGACAGTTTCTGGACTGAAGCTTTCTTT,CASSPDSFWTEAFF
TRBV10-1,NA,TRBJ1-2,NA,TGCGCCAGCAGTGAGCAAAGCACCTATGGCTACACCTTC,CASSEQSTYGYTF
TRBV7-3,NA,TRBJ2-5,NA,TGTGCCAGCAGCGCCAGCGGACTAGGGGGAGAGACCCAGTACTTC,CASSASGLGGETQYF
TRBV30,once,TRBJ2-1,NA,TGTGCCTGGAGTGTAGGGGGGGCCCGGTCCTCCTACAATGAGCAGTTCTTC,CAWSVGGARSSYNEQFF
TRBV7-8,NA,TRBJ2-2,TRBD2,TGTGCCAGCAGCGGGTCCGGCGGGACTAGCAGGCGTCCGAACACCGGGGAGCTGTTTTTT,CASSGSGGTSRRPNTGELFF
TRBV7-9,few,TRBJ1-1,NA,TGTGCCAGCAGCCACGAGGGGAGGATCACTGAAGCTTTCTTT,CASSHEGRITEAFF
TRBV4-2,NA,TRBJ2-7,NA,TGTGCCAGCAGCCACCGCCCCCAGGGATACGAGCAGTACTTC,CASSHRPQGYEQYF
TRBV28,NA,TRBJ2-3,NA,TGTGCCAGCAGTTTACTCAGCACAGATACGCAGTATTTT,CASSLLSTDTQYF